One and the same sample provided the 20 T cell receptor beta chains below, sequenced in a study of blood T cell repertoires in COVID-19. Using immunoSEQ multiplex PCR, the repertoire was profiled, and TCRdb retains in-frame clones only, with some absent. The data contain some 78,000 clones, 80% of them singletons. The sequencing sample was made of peripheral blood. Receptor source: a man aged 55 to 70 with active or convalescent COVID-19.

The chain couples TRBV5-5 to TRBJ2-2; TRBD1 aligns across 7 bases. CDR3 length: 14 residues. The V gene end was trimmed by 4 bases and the J gene end by 6 bases; junction bases not matched to a gene: 6. Germline V gene lookup returns CDR1 SGHKS and CDR2 YYEKEE (reference sequence). The CDR3 DNA follows: TGTGCCAGCAGCCAGCAGGGGGTCCCCGGGGAGCTGTTTTTT. It specifies CASSQQGVPGELFF. Full variable domain (rest looked up from reference TRBV5-5 and TRBJ2-2): DAGVTQSPTHLIKTRGQQVTLRCSPISGHKSVSWYQQVLGQGPQFIFQYYEKEERGRGNFPDRFSARQFPNYSSELNVNALLLGDSALYLCASSQQGVPGELFFGEGSRLTVL.

The CDR3: CASSQGQGVGNTIYF. The CDR3 DNA follows: TGTGCCAGCAGCCAGGGACAGGGCGTCGGAAACACCATATATTTT. The V and J genes are TRBV3-1 (or the pseudogene TRBV3-2) and TRBJ1-3; the match to TRBD1 covers 9 bases. Germline CDR1 reads LGHDT; CDR2 reads YNNKEL (reference sequence). The CDR3 is 15 amino acids. The V segment lost 3 bases and the J segment 4 bases; nucleotides outside the gene matches: 4.

The chain joins TRBV6-1 to TRBJ1-3, with D unresolved. V was trimmed by 3 bases and J by 4 bases, leaving 7 bases between them. Germline V gene data show CDR1 as MNHNS and CDR2 as SASEGT. The CDR3 is made up of 13 amino acids. The CDR3 region has the DNA TGTGCCAGCAGTGATACTCGGGGAAACACCATATATTTT. Its translation: CASSDTRGNTIYF.

J is TRBJ1-2 and V is TRBV28; D is unclear. The germline V gene encodes CDR1 MDHEN and CDR2 SYDVKM. V lost 7 bases and J 4 bases, leaving 10 bases between the germline ends. The CDR3 is 12 amino acids. CDR3 nucleotides: TGTGCCAGCACGACTACCGGCTATGGCTACACCTTC. Encoded protein: CASTTTGYGYTF.

The V and J genes are TRBV7-8 and TRBJ2-1, with 11 bases lining up with TRBD1. The CDR3 has 17 residues. Per the germline V gene, CDR1 is SGHVS and CDR2 is FQNEAQ. V trimming: 0 bases; J trimming: 4 bases; junction bases outside the gene matches: 5. The CDR3 DNA follows: TGTGCCAGCAGCTTAGCGGGTGGGACAGGGGGGTACAATGAGCAGTTCTTC. The encoded protein is CASSLAGGTGGYNEQFF.

The gene calls are TRBV18 and TRBJ2-2; 9 bases fit TRBD1. The CDR3 covers 15 residues. V gave up 4 bases and J gave up 6 bases; unmatched junction bases: 6. From germline, CDR1 is KGHSH and CDR2 LQKENI. The CDR3 DNA reads as TGTGCCAGCTCACTGGACAGGGGAAGCGCCGGGGAGCTGTTTTTT. Its protein product is CASSLDRGSAGELFF.

The chain carries TRBV6-1 and TRBJ2-3; possibly TRBD1 for D (5 bases). The germline gives CDR1 MNHNS, CDR2 SASEGT. Trimming removed 1 base at V and 5 bases at J, with 13 bases between. CDR3 length: 15 residues. This CDR3 reads CASSEVGDRRDTQYF. CDR3 coding DNA: TGTGCCAGCAGTGAAGTCGGAGACAGAAGAGATACGCAGTATTTT.

The chain carries TRBV19 and TRBJ2-3, with D perhaps matching TRBD1 (5 bases). V was cut by 7 bases and J by 0 bases, with 11 bases left in between. The CDR3 totals 14 residues. In germline, CDR1 is LNHDA, CDR2 SQIVND (reference sequence). The CDR3 spells CASKSTDSTDTQYF. As DNA, the CDR3 is TGTGCCAGTAAATCGACAGACAGCACAGATACGCAGTATTTT.

This rearrangement joins TRBV9 to TRBJ1-3, with unresolved D. The V gene's germline CDR1 is SGDLS and CDR2 YYNGEE. This CDR3 contains 16 residues. V lost 3 bases, J lost 2 bases, and 15 bases lay in between. The CDR3 DNA reads as TGTGCCAGCAGCGCTCTGAGTGGGCTGACTGGAAACACCATATATTTT. Amino acid sequence: CASSALSGLTGNTIYF.

The chain combines TRBV7-8 with TRBJ1-6; D is uncertain. Germline V gives CDR1 SGHVS, CDR2 FQNEAQ. The CDR3 totals 17 residues. The V gene lost 0 bases and the J gene lost 0 bases, with 9 bases spanning the gap. The CDR3 DNA follows: TGTGCCAGCAGCTTAGCGCGAAGAAACTCCTATAATTCACCCCTCCACTTT. Residues: CASSLARRNSYNSPLHF. Variable domain in full (rest from reference TRBV7-8 and TRBJ1-6): GAGVSQSPRYKVAKRGQDVALRCDPISGHVSLFWYQQALGQGPEFLTYFQNEAQLDKSGLPSDRFFAERPEGSVSTLKIQRTQQEDSAVYLCASSLARRNSYNSPLHFGNGTRLTVT.

Regarding this clone: Mismatch with germline at one junction end may stem from a read error. The rearrangement joins TRBV6-2 or TRBV6-3 to TRBJ2-7; 10 bases are a match to TRBD1. The germline CDR1 and CDR2 sequences are MNHEY and SVGEGT. The CDR3 totals 15 residues. The CDR3 loop reads CVSSLFGTGAYEQYF. As DNA, the CDR3 is TGTGTCAGCAGTTTATTCGGGACAGGGGCCTACGAGCAGTACTTC.

The sample holds one count of this clone. The J gene is TRBJ2-7, the V gene TRBV2; D uncertain. This CDR3 comprises 11 residues. CDR1 SNHLY and CDR2 FYNNEI come from the germline V gene. The V gene lost 4 bases and the J gene lost 2 bases, with 3 bases spanning the gap. The chain's CDR3 is CASSAAYEQYF. The CDR3 coding sequence is TGTGCCAGCAGTGCCGCCTACGAGCAGTACTTC.

The rearrangement uses TRBV24-1 and TRBJ1-1, with a possible D match to TRBD1 (5 bases). The V gene lost 3 bases and the J gene lost 0 bases, with 16 bases spanning the gap. CDR1 is KGHDR, CDR2 SFDVKD, per germline. The CDR3 runs to 17 residues. CDR3 sequence: CATSDPRGYVLNTEAFF. The CDR3 DNA reads as TGTGCCACCAGTGATCCTCGGGGGTACGTGCTGAACACTGAAGCTTTCTTT.

The J gene is TRBJ1-6, the V gene TRBV19; weak D call: TRBD1 (6 bases). V was shortened by 5 bases and J by 6 bases, with 11 bases between the two germline ends. This CDR3 has 14 amino acids. Germline V CDR1 and CDR2: LNHDA, SQIVND (reference sequence). The CDR3: CASSLGAGNSPLHF. The DNA of the CDR3 is TGTGCCAGTAGTCTGGGGGCAGGTAATTCACCCCTCCACTTT.

This chain connects TRBV2 to TRBJ2-2, with D possibly matching TRBD2 (6 bases). This CDR3 has 15 residues. Trimming shortened V by 3 bases and J by 2 bases, and 10 bases separated the two germline ends. The germline V gene has CDR1 SNHLY and CDR2 FYNNEI. In DNA, the CDR3 is TGTGCCAGCAGTGATGGGACTCCCAACACCGGGGAGCTGTTTTTT. It is translated as CASSDGTPNTGELFF. Using reference TRBV2 and TRBJ2-2 for the parts outside the CDR3, the full variable domain is EPEVTQTPSHQVTQMGQEVILRCVPISNHLYFYWYRQILGQKVEFLVSFYNNEISEKSEIFDDQFSVERPDGSNFTLKIRSTKLEDSAMYFCASSDGTPNTGELFFGEGSRLTVL.

The rearrangement uses TRBV14 and TRBJ2-3, with 7 nucleotides matching TRBD1. V dropped 4 bases and J dropped 8; count of bases not matched to a gene: 6. Germline V CDR1 and CDR2: SGHDN, FVKESK. The CDR3 length is 13 residues. The CDR3 spells CASSLDRAGTQYF. The CDR3 DNA is TGTGCCAGCAGCCTTGACAGGGCGGGTACGCAGTATTTT.

This clone was detected a few times. V and J are TRBV19 and TRBJ2-2; possible D gene TRBD1, 6 bases. Germline V CDR1 and CDR2: LNHDA, SQIVND (reference sequence). V lost 7 bases to trimming and J lost 1 base, with 10 bases between them. This CDR3 region has 14 residues. The CDR3 DNA follows: TGTGCCAGTACCAAACAGGGGAACACCGGGGAGCTGTTTTTT. As protein: CASTKQGNTGELFF.

J is TRBJ2-5 and V is TRBV19, with 7 bases fitting TRBD1. Losses at the gene ends were 6 bases for V and 3 bases for J; bases not matched to a gene: 7. The length of the CDR3 is 14 residues. CDR1 is LNHDA, CDR2 SQIVND, per germline (reference sequence). In nucleotides, the CDR3 is TGTGCCAGTAGATACAGGGGCGCAGAAGAGACCCAGTACTTC. Translated: CASRYRGAEETQYF.

This clone was detected once. This chain links TRBV3-1 (or the pseudogene TRBV3-2) with TRBJ2-5; tentatively, D is TRBD2 (5 bases). CDR3 size: 14 residues. V shed 4 bases and J shed 5 bases, with 14 bases lying between them. Germline V gene lookup returns CDR1 LGHDT and CDR2 YNNKEL (reference sequence). Written as DNA, the CDR3 is TGTGCCAGCAGCCCGATAGCGTTCCGGGAGACCCAGTACTTC. Translation gives CASSPIAFRETQYF.

This rearrangement joins TRBV2 to TRBJ2-2, with 8 bases aligning to TRBD2. This CDR3 has 15 residues. CDR1 SNHLY and CDR2 FYNNEI come from the germline V gene. Unmatched junction bases numbered 5, after V lost 5 bases and J lost 3 bases. The CDR3 reads CASSYSGAYTGELFF. The CDR3 region has the DNA TGTGCCAGCAGTTATAGCGGGGCTTACACCGGGGAGCTGTTTTTT. Using reference TRBV2 and TRBJ2-2 for the parts outside the CDR3, the full variable domain is EPEVTQTPSHQVTQMGQEVILRCVPISNHLYFYWYRQILGQKVEFLVSFYNNEISEKSEIFDDQFSVERPDGSNFTLKIRSTKLEDSAMYFCASSYSGAYTGELFFGEGSRLTVL.